The T cell receptor (beta chain) under discussion was sequenced for a study of patients and donors after allogeneic stem cell transplantation. TCRdb analysed the RT-PCR reads with MiXCR anew, one entry per CDR3 protein. The sample carries about 160,000 distinct CDR3 sequences, more than 20% recorded once. This clonotype has only a few counts. The CDR3 loop spans 11 amino acids. Germline V gene sequence: CDR1 DFQATT, CDR2 SNEGSKA (reference sequence). Sequencing was performed on blood, either unsorted or a sorted T cell fraction (not recorded which). The source is a human donor who was either an allogeneic HSCT recipient or a stem cell or donor lymphocyte infusion donor (not recorded which). It is not recorded whose cells these are; they may come from a transplant donor. This sequence joins TRBV20-1 and TRBJ1-2, with D unclear. As DNA, the CDR3 is TGCAGCCAGAGGGAGAACTATGGCTACACCTTC. Translating gives CSQRENYGYTF.